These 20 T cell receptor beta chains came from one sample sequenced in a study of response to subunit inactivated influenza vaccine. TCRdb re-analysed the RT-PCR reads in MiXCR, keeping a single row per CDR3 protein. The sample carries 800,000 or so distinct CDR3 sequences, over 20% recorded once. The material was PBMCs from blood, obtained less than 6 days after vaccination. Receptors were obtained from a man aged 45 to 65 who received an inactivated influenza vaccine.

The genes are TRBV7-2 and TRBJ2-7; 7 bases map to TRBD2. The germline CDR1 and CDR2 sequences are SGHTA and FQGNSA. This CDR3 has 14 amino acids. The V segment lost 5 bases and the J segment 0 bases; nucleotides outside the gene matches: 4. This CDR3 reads CASSTQRGSYEQYF. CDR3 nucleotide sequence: TGTGCCAGCAGCACCCAGCGGGGCTCCTACGAGCAGTACTTC.

DNA for the CDR3: TGTGCCAGCAGGCCGGGACTAGCGGAACGCACAGATACGCAGTATTTT. Translating gives CASRPGLAERTDTQYF. V gene TRBV2 combines with J gene TRBJ2-3, with TRBD2 identical over 11 bases. Germline V gene data show CDR1 as SNHLY and CDR2 as FYNNEI. The V gene end was trimmed by 6 bases and the J gene end by 1 base; junction bases not matched to a gene: 6. The CDR3 covers 16 residues.

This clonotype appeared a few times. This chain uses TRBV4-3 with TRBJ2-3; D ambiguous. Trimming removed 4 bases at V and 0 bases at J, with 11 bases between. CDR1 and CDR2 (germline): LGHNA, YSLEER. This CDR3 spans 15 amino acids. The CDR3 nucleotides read TGCGCCAGCAGCCCCAGAAGGGCGAGCACAGATACGCAGTATTTT. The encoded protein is CASSPRRASTDTQYF.

The CDR3 loop reads CASSCRDLKNIQYF. CDR3 sequence (DNA): TGCGCCAGCAGCTGCCGGGACCTAAAAAACATTCAGTACTTC. The gene calls are TRBV5-1 and TRBJ2-4; D is perhaps TRBD1 or TRBD2 (5 bases each). Trimming left V 3 bases short and J 4 bases short, with 11 bases between. The germline CDR1 and CDR2 sequences are SGHRS and YFSETQ. This CDR3 comprises 14 residues.

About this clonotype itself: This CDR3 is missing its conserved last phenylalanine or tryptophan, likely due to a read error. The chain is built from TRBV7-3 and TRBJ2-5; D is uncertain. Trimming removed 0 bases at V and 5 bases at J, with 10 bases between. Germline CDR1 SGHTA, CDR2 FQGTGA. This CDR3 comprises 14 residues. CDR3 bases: TGTGCCAGCAGCTTAACTAGCTCCCTGGAGACCCAGTACATC. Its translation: CASSLTSSLETQYI.

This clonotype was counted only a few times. CDR3 in amino acids: CASSWERTDTQYF. Written as DNA, the CDR3 is TGTGCCAGCAGCTGGGAGAGGACAGATACGCAGTATTTT. This chain joins TRBV7-2 and TRBJ2-3; the D gene is possibly TRBD2 (5 bases). CDR3 length equals 13 residues. The germline V gene encodes CDR1 SGHTA and CDR2 FQGNSA. Trimming left V 4 bases short and J 3 bases short, with 8 bases between.

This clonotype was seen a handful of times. Here the CDR3 DNA reads TGTGCCAGCCAAATAGCGGGGGGGCCACATGAGCAGTTCTTC. Residues: CASQIAGGPHEQFF. The chain is built from TRBV27 and TRBJ2-1, with 11 bases identical to TRBD2. The V segment lost 8 bases and the J segment 8 bases; nucleotides outside the gene matches: 8. The CDR3 is 14 amino acids. Germline lookup yields CDR1 MNHEY and CDR2 SMNVEV (reference sequence).

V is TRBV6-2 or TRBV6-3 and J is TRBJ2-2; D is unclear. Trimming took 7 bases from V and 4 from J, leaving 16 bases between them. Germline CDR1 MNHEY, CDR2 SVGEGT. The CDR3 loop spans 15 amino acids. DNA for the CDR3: TGTGCCAGCAAGTGGGTAGTTCAGAGCACCGGGGAGCTGTTTTTT. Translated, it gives CASKWVVQSTGELFF.

The CDR3 spells CASSLPRGQPSYEQYF. CDR3 in DNA: TGTGCCAGCAGCTTACCACGGGGGCAGCCTTCCTACGAGCAGTACTTC. This chain uses TRBV7-2 with TRBJ2-7; either TRBD1 or TRBD2 may supply D (6 bases each). Trimming stripped 2 bases from V and 1 base from J, with 15 bases between. This CDR3 has 16 residues. Germline CDR1 is SGHTA and CDR2 is FQGNSA. Variable domain in full (rest from reference TRBV7-2 and TRBJ2-7): GAGVSQSPSNKVTEKGKDVELRCDPISGHTALYWYRQSLGQGLEFLIYFQGNSAPDKSGLPSDRFSAERTGGSVSTLTIQRTQQEDSAVYLCASSLPRGQPSYEQYFGPGTRLTVT.

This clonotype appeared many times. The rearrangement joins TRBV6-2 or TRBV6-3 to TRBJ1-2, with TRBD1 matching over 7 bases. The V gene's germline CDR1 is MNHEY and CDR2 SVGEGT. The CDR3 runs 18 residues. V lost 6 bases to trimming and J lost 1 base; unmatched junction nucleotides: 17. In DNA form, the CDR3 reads TGTGCCAGCAGCCCTACCGTAGAGGGACAGCTGAGTAACTATGGCTACACCTTC. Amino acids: CASSPTVEGQLSNYGYTF.

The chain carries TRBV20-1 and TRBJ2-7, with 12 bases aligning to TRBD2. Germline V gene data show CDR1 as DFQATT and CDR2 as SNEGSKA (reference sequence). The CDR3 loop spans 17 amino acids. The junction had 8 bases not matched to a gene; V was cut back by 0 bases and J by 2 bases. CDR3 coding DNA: TGCAGTGCTAGAGACCTAGCGGGAGGGCAACGTCCCTACGAGCAGTACTTC. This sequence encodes CSARDLAGGQRPYEQYF.

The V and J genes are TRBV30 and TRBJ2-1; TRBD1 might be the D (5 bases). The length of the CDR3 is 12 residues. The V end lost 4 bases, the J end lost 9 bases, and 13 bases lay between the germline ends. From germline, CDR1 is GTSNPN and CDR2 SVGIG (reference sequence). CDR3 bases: TGTGCCTGGACGGCAGGGCCGGGTGAGCAGTTCTTC. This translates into CAWTAGPGEQFF.

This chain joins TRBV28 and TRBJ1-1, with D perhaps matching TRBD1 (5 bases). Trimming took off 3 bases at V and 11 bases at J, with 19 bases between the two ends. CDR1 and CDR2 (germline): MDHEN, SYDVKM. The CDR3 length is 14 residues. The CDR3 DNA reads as TGTGCCAGCAGTTTTCTGGTTCAGGGTAGAGGTGCTTTCTTT. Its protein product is CASSFLVQGRGAFF.

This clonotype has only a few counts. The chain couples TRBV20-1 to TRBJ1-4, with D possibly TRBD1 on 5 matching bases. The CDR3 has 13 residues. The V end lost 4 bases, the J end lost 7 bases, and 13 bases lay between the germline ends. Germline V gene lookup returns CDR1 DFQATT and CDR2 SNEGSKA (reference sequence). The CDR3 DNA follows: TGCAGTGCTATAGGCCAGGGCTTTGAAAAACTGTTTTTT. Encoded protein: CSAIGQGFEKLFF.

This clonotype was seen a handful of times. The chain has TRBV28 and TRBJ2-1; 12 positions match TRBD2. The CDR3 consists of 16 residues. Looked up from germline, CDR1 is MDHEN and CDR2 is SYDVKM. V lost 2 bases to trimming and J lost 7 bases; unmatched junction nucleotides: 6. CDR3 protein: CASSLPLAGGPNEQFF. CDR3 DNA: TGTGCCAGCAGTTTACCCCTAGCGGGAGGGCCTAATGAGCAGTTCTTC.

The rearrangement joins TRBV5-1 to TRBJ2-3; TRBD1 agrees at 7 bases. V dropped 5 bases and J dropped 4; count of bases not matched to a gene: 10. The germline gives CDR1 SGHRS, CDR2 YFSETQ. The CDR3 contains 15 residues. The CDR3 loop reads CASSSTGKISDTQYF. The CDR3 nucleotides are TGCGCCAGCAGTTCGACAGGGAAAATCTCAGATACGCAGTATTTT.

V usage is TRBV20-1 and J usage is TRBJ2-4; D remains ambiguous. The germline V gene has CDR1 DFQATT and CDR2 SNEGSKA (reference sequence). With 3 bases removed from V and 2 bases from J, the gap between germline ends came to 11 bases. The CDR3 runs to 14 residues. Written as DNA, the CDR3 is TGCAGTGCTAGTGCTGGCACATCCAAAAACATTCAGTACTTC. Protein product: CSASAGTSKNIQYF.

In nucleotides, the CDR3 is TGTGCCAGCAGCTTAGCCTACAGTCAAGATCCGAGGATTGGTGAGCAGTTCTTC. Protein sequence: CASSLAYSQDPRIGEQFF. J is TRBJ2-1 and V is TRBV11-1; no definite D call. The CDR3 contains 18 residues. The V gene's germline CDR1 is SGHAT and CDR2 FQDESV (reference sequence). V lost 0 bases to trimming and J lost 9 bases, with 24 bases between them.

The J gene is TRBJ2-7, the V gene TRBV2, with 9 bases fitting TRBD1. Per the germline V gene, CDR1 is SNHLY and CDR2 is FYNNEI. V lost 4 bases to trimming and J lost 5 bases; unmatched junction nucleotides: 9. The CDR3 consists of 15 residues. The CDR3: CASSAQGALAHEQYF. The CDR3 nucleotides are TGTGCCAGCAGTGCACAGGGGGCCCTAGCCCACGAGCAGTACTTC.

The CDR3 DNA reads TGCAGCGCCAAGAGGGTAGCGGGGACTTACAATGAGCAGTTCTTC. Encoded protein: CSAKRVAGTYNEQFF. This chain connects TRBV29-1 to TRBJ2-1; 8 bases are shared with TRBD2. Germline V gives CDR1 SQVTM, CDR2 ANQGSEA. The CDR3 is made up of 15 amino acids. Germline trimming cut 7 bases from V and 4 bases from J; bases unmatched to any gene: 12.